The following is a TCR beta chain sequence with its context. Its antigen is unidentified. This sample is part of a study of monozygotic twins with inflammatory bowel disease. Study-wide findings and caveats: Support for a single strong signal or clonotype associated with IBD was absent.

Germline V gene data show CDR1 as SGHAT and CDR2 as FQNNGV. The CDR3 is 15 residues long. UMIs that had a 6-nucleotide sample barcode were put in using template switching. TCRdb reanalyzed the 5' RACE reads and collapses them to one entry per CDR3 protein, without DNA. The sample includes roughly 150,000 distinct CDR3 sequences. The source of this sequence is a human donor with ulcerative colitis or Crohn's disease, or a healthy co-twin of an affected twin (not recorded which). The chain combines TRBV11-2 with TRBJ2-2; TCRdb lists TRBD1, though no DNA is available to test this call. The specimen was blood. CDR3: CASSWMGGRAGELFF.